The clone carrying this T cell receptor (beta chain) has more than one count but fewer than ten. The authors reverse transcribed all of the isolated RNA, so sequencing captured expressed TCRB transcripts. Generated by immunoSEQ multiplex PCR, the TCRdb table keeps only in-frame clones and is missing some. The repertoire has around 300,000 clones, approximately 14% of them found once; the top ten carry roughly 6.7%. The data derive from a study of beta chain features in type 1 diabetes. This TCR was sampled from a young man in good health. The sample was central memory CD4+ T cells from blood.

The CDR3 DNA follows: TGTGCCAGTAGTAGACTACTCCGGACAGGGAGCTCCTACGAGCAGTACTTC. This sequence encodes CASSRLLRTGSSYEQYF. The V gene is TRBV19, the J gene TRBJ2-7, with 8 bases lining up with TRBD1. V shed 4 bases and J 0 bases; nucleotides not matched to a gene: 11. Germline assignment: CDR1 LNHDA and CDR2 SQIVND (reference sequence). The CDR3 is 17 residues long. The complete variable domain, with remaining parts taken from reference TRBV19 and TRBJ2-7, reads DGGITQSPKYLFRKEGQNVTLSCEQNLNHDAMYWYRQDPGQGLRLIYYSQIVNDFQKGDIAEGYSVSREKKESFPLTVTSAQKNPTAFYLCASSRLLRTGSSYEQYFGPGTRLTVT.